This T cell receptor beta chain stems from a study of blood T cell repertoires in COVID-19. As for the study in general: Samples of COVID-19 (acute and convalescent) were obtained from the United States, Italy and Spain. T cells, B-cell-depleted T cells, or PBMCs provided the cDNA or gDNA that served as material.

This CDR3 contains 17 residues. The germline V gene encodes CDR1 KGHDR and CDR2 SFDVKD. Trimming removed 2 bases from V and 1 base from J; junction bases left unmatched: 1. This clone was seen a single time. Methods used by the authors: Amplification from reference gene primers served as the basis for estimated nucleated cell counts. Clones were sequenced by immunoSEQ multiplex PCR, and TCRdb holds only the in-frame ones, with some missing. Clonal size and the V and J genes are those of that table, whereas D and trimming came from the DNA. Of about 87,000 clones listed, approximately 86% are singletons.

The material sequenced was peripheral blood. The chain joins TRBV24-1 to TRBJ2-3, with 14 bases identical to TRBD2. This sequence was found in a woman older than 75 with COVID-19, enrolled during active disease. Here the CDR3 DNA reads TGTGCCACCAGTGATTCGGGACTAGCGGGGGGCACAGATACGCAGTATTTT. The encoded protein is CATSDSGLAGGTDTQYF.